This TCR beta chain was profiled in a study of T cell repertoires in aging, cancer and after chemotherapy. Across the whole study: The full dataset contained several million TCR reads.

Amplification of TCR beta used genomic DNA extracted from peripheral blood. Germline V gene sequence: CDR1 SGHAT, CDR2 FQNNGV. The CDR3 contains 17 residues. J gave up 5 bases and V 1 base, and 5 bases lay outside the gene matches. Multiplex touch-down PCR with TRB-A/B primers amplified rearranged V-D-J TRB sequences. TCRdb used MiXCR to reprocess the multiplex PCR reads, holding one entry per CDR3 protein. Here the sample spans 1,500 to 2,000 distinct CDR3 sequences, roughly a quarter being singletons. Source material: blood. This TCR was sampled from a human donor with a solid tumor. The chain has TRBV11-2 and TRBJ2-5, with 15 bases identical to TRBD2. CDR3 in amino acids: CASSLVGLAGGSETQYF. CDR3 DNA sequence: TGTGCCAGCAGCTTAGTGGGACTAGCGGGAGGCTCGGAGACCCAGTACTTC.